One sample yielded the 13 T cell receptor beta chains listed below, sequenced in a study of T-cell reconstitution after alpha-beta-depleted transplantation in children. Unique molecular identifiers featured in how the TCRbeta library was prepared. TCRdb passed the PCR reads through MiXCR, listing each CDR3 protein once. Of roughly 100,000 distinct CDR3 sequences in the sample, around 6% are singletons; the top ten hold about 6%. Sequences were derived from PBMCs, mostly from graft donor cells, sampled 60 days after TCRalphabeta/CD19-depleted stem cell transplant. All receptors derive from a female patient aged 2-15 years who had a stem cell transplant for Fanconi anemia, so the T cells may come from the graft donor.

This chain joins TRBV7-9 and TRBJ1-2, with a weak D call TRBD1 (5 bases). V was pared by 5 bases and J by 4 bases, with 11 bases between. Germline V gives CDR1 SEHNR, CDR2 FQNEAQ (reference sequence). The CDR3 totals 13 residues. The chain's CDR3 is CASSPREFYGYTF. In nucleotides, the CDR3 is TGTGCCAGCAGCCCCAGGGAGTTCTATGGCTACACCTTC.

This clonotype was detected only a few times. The rearrangement links TRBV3-1 to TRBJ1-2, with TRBD1 matching over 9 bases. The trim removed 4 bases at V and 4 bases at J, leaving 4 bases unmatched. Germline V gives CDR1 LGHDT, CDR2 YNNKEL (reference sequence). This CDR3 has 14 amino acids. CDR3 loop: CASSRDRASYGYTF. The CDR3 DNA reads as TGTGCCAGCAGCCGGGACAGGGCGAGCTATGGCTACACCTTC.

By sample share, this clonotype is medium-sized (0.01 to 0.1%). The chain uses TRBV3-1 and TRBJ2-1; 13 positions match TRBD2. CDR3 length equals 15 residues. CDR1 LGHDT and CDR2 YNNKEL come from the germline V gene (reference sequence). V dropped 7 bases and J dropped 5; count of bases not matched to a gene: 5. For the CDR3, the DNA is TGTGCCAGCAATCGGGGACTAGCGGGAAACAATGAGCAGTTCTTC. It translates to CASNRGLAGNNEQFF.

This clonotype was found many times. DNA of the CDR3: TGCGCCAGCAGCTATCCCAGCTACGAGCAGTACTTC. Residues: CASSYPSYEQYF. The V gene is TRBV5-1, the J gene TRBJ2-7, with D unclear. V was trimmed by 3 bases and J by 3 bases, leaving 7 bases between them. The germline CDR1 and CDR2 sequences are SGHRS and YFSETQ. The CDR3 spans 12 residues.

A word on this clonotype: Just one base apart from a much larger clone, this may be a read error. This chain uses TRBV29-1 with TRBJ2-5; D tentatively fits TRBD1 or TRBD2 (7 bases each). CDR1 is SQVTM and CDR2 is ANQGSEA in the germline V gene. The CDR3 is 15 amino acids. The CDR3 DNA follows: TGCAGCGGGGAGGGGGCCAACGGGGCTGGACAGACCCAGAACTTC. Translated: CSGEGANGAGQTQNF.

This clonotype has a handful of counts. This chain uses TRBV18 with TRBJ1-5; 8 nucleotides agree with TRBD1. From germline, CDR1 is KGHSH and CDR2 LQKENI. The CDR3 is made up of 15 amino acids. V dropped 3 bases and J dropped 4; count of bases not matched to a gene: 5. Written as DNA, the CDR3 is TGTGCCAGCTCACCCAGACAGGGGACGAATCAGCCCCAGCATTTT. Encoded protein: CASSPRQGTNQPQHF.

Many counts were recorded for this clonotype. The gene calls are TRBV7-9 and TRBJ2-7; 7 nucleotides agree with TRBD1. J was trimmed by 2 bases and V by 5 bases; bases with no gene match: 6. CDR1 is SEHNR, CDR2 FQNEAQ, per germline (reference sequence). The CDR3 runs to 14 residues. This CDR3 reads CASSPGRGTYEQYF. CDR3 DNA: TGTGCCAGCAGCCCCGGCAGGGGGACCTACGAGCAGTACTTC.

This clonotype was seen at least ten times. This chain joins TRBV20-1 and TRBJ2-7, with TRBD2 matching over 9 bases. Germline V gives CDR1 DFQATT, CDR2 SNEGSKA (reference sequence). The CDR3 spans 15 residues. V lost 3 bases and J lost 2; bases outside the gene matches: 8. CDR3 in amino acids: CSARKASGTTYEQYF. The CDR3 DNA reads TGCAGTGCTAGGAAAGCTAGCGGGACCACCTACGAGCAGTACTTC.

In this sample, this clonotype turned up many times. The J gene is TRBJ1-4, the V gene TRBV12-3 or TRBV12-4, with 7 bases fitting TRBD1. The CDR3 runs to 14 residues. V was clipped by 2 bases and J by 4 bases; unmatched bases: 1. The CDR3 DNA follows: TGTGCCAGCAGTTTACGACAGGGTAATGAAAAACTGTTTTTT. It specifies CASSLRQGNEKLFF.

This clonotype was observed many times. This chain uses TRBV7-2 with TRBJ2-7; D is uncertain. This CDR3 region has 15 residues. Germline CDR1 is SGHTA and CDR2 is FQGNSA. Between the trimmed V and J ends, which lost 0 bases and 2 bases, there was a span of 11 bases. Here the CDR3 DNA reads TGTGCCAGCAGCTTAGCGTACCCCAGCCCCTACGAGCAGTACTTC. It specifies CASSLAYPSPYEQYF.

This clonotype was detected ten times or more. The rearrangement joins TRBV29-1 to TRBJ2-1; D possibly corresponds to TRBD1 (8 bases). Germline lookup yields CDR1 SQVTM and CDR2 ANQGSEA. The V end lost 5 bases, the J end lost 7 bases, and 21 bases lay between the germline ends. This CDR3 spans 15 amino acids. The CDR3 loop is CSVSRTGGVGNEQFF. DNA for the CDR3: TGCAGCGTTTCACGAACAGGGGGGGTGGGGAATGAGCAGTTCTTC.

This clonotype was seen ten or more times. The V and J genes are TRBV3-1 and TRBJ2-2; 7 nucleotides align to TRBD1. V shed 1 base, J shed 4 bases, and the junction held 6 bases outside the gene matches. The CDR3 consists of 16 residues. Germline CDR1 LGHDT, CDR2 YNNKEL (reference sequence). Here the CDR3 reads CASSQGTTGATGELFF. The CDR3 DNA reads as TGTGCCAGCAGCCAAGGCACAACAGGGGCCACCGGGGAGCTGTTTTTT.

V and J are TRBV7-3 and TRBJ2-2, with 8 positions matching TRBD1. The length of the CDR3 is 16 residues. V was pared by 5 bases and J by 1 base, with 6 bases of the junction left unmatched. The germline V gene encodes CDR1 SGHTA and CDR2 FQGTGA. The CDR3, as DNA: TGTGCCAGCAGCAACATTGGGACAGGGAACACCGGGGAGCTGTTTTTT. It is translated as CASSNIGTGNTGELFF.